This T cell receptor beta chain derives from a study of blood T cell repertoires in COVID-19. Overall study context: Sites in the United States, Italy and Spain provided acute and convalescent COVID-19 samples. From T cells, B-cell-depleted T cells, or PBMCs came the material, which was cDNA or gDNA.

Study processing details: How many nucleated cells were present was estimated from reference gene primer amplification. TCRdb keeps only in-frame clones here, not all; method: immunoSEQ multiplex PCR. V, J and clone size reflect that table, while D and trimming were determined from the DNA. In the table there are more than 200,000 clones, around 78% of which are singletons. Trimming took 1 base from V and 3 from J; bases not matched to a gene: 0. The CDR3 has 13 amino acids. Germline V CDR1 and CDR2: SGHRS, YFSETQ. As for this clone: This specimen includes other DNA sequences encoding the same CDR3.

Material: peripheral blood. This chain links TRBV5-1 with TRBJ2-5, with 7 bases identical to TRBD1. This TCR was recovered from a woman in her seventies with active or convalescent COVID-19. CDR3 residues: CASSLTGEETQYF. As DNA, the CDR3 is TGCGCCAGCAGCTTGACAGGGGAAGAGACCCAGTACTTC. Full variable domain (missing parts from reference TRBV5-1 and TRBJ2-5): KAGVTQTPRYLIKTRGQQVTLSCSPISGHRSVSWYQQTPGQGLQFLFEYFSETQRNKGNFPGRFSGRQFSNSRSEMNVSTLELGDSALYLCASSLTGEETQYFGPGTRLLVL.